The 17 T cell receptor beta chains in this list originate from one sample, sequenced in a study of cytomegalovirus exposure and HLA in healthy donors listed by TCRdb under 2017. Library creation used the immunoSEQ multiplex PCR assay. For the multiplex PCR, a mixture combining 60 forward primers for TCR Vbeta segments and 13 reverse primers for TCR Jbeta segments was used. The source is immuneACCESS, and TCRdb retained only in-frame sequences with V and J called. Part of the clones is not carried over; for the studies checked, unresolved V genes explain less than half of this, and the remainder is unexplained. The sample table holds some 150,000 clones, of which 60% to 75% were seen once. Around 7% of the sample is taken by the ten largest. The sequencing input was PBMCs. These receptors were collected from a man younger than 40 in good health and CMV-seronegative.

This clone has just a few counts. The chain joins TRBV25-1 to TRBJ2-5; 8 bases agree with TRBD1. CDR1 MGHDK and CDR2 SYGVNS come from the germline V gene. CDR3 length: 13 amino acids. J was trimmed by 5 bases and V by 6 bases; bases with no gene match: 5. The CDR3 DNA is TGTGCCAGCAGCGGACAGGGTACGGAGACCCAGTACTTC. Translation gives CASSGQGTETQYF.

The rearrangement uses TRBV4-1 and TRBJ2-1, with TRBD1 identical over 8 bases. Germline CDR1 is MGHRA and CDR2 is YSYEKL. V trimming: 4 bases; J trimming: 10 bases; junction bases outside the gene matches: 12. The CDR3 contains 15 residues. The CDR3 sequence: CASSPAGNRDREQFF. DNA for the CDR3: TGCGCCAGCAGCCCAGCAGGGAACCGGGACAGGGAGCAGTTCTTC.

This clone was seen a single time. The chain recombines TRBV6-5 with TRBJ1-1; 7 bases map to TRBD1. Germline values: CDR1 MNHEY, CDR2 SVGAGI. V was clipped by 6 bases and J by 6 bases; unmatched bases: 10. This CDR3 contains 14 residues. This CDR3 reads CASSTPTGSAEAFF. The CDR3 nucleotides are TGTGCCAGCAGCACCCCGACAGGGAGCGCTGAAGCTTTCTTT.

CDR3 in DNA: TGTGCCAGCAGTGAAGGGGGACAGGGAGTATTGGACATTCAGTACTTC. It is translated as CASSEGGQGVLDIQYF. The V and J genes are TRBV2 and TRBJ2-4; 9 positions match TRBD1. Germline CDR1 SNHLY, CDR2 FYNNEI. V lost 1 base to trimming and J lost 8 bases; unmatched junction nucleotides: 9. The CDR3 has 16 residues.

This chain joins TRBV11-2 and TRBJ2-2; D is perhaps TRBD1 (5 bases). The V end lost 6 bases, the J end lost 6 bases, and 14 bases lay between the germline ends. The germline CDR1 and CDR2 sequences are SGHAT and FQNNGV. The CDR3 contains 14 residues. The CDR3 DNA reads TGTGCCAGCAGATTTACAGGAGCTGCCGGGGAGCTGTTTTTT. Residues: CASRFTGAAGELFF. Based on the CDR3 plus reference TRBV11-2 and TRBJ2-2, the full variable domain is EAGVAQSPRYKIIEKRQSVAFWCNPISGHATLYWYQQILGQGPKLLIQFQNNGVVDDSQLPKDRFSAERLKGVDSTLKIQPAKLEDSAVYLCASRFTGAAGELFFGEGSRLTVL.

The chain employs TRBV28 and TRBJ1-1; D gene uncertain. The length of the CDR3 is 13 residues. V shed 8 bases and J shed 0 bases, with 10 bases lying between them. CDR1 is MDHEN and CDR2 is SYDVKM in the germline V gene. CDR3 region: CASCSGLNTEAFF. The CDR3 region has the DNA TGTGCCAGCTGCAGTGGCCTGAACACTGAAGCTTTCTTT.

The V call is TRBV5-6, the J call TRBJ1-2, with D perhaps TRBD1 (5 bases). The germline gives CDR1 SGHDT, CDR2 YYEEEE. The CDR3 contains 13 residues. Trimming left V 2 bases short and J 7 bases short, with 12 bases between. The CDR3 sequence is CASSFGRGGGYTF. DNA for the CDR3: TGTGCCAGCAGCTTCGGAAGGGGAGGTGGCTACACCTTC.

V gene TRBV10-1 combines with J gene TRBJ2-1, with D possibly TRBD2 on 5 matching bases. This CDR3 has 12 residues. Germline-derived CDR1 and CDR2 are WNHNN and SYGVQD (reference sequence). V lost 5 bases and J lost 8, with 10 bases in between. DNA for the CDR3: TGCGCCAGCAGTCCTAGCCGGGATGAGCAGTTCTTC. Translation: CASSPSRDEQFF.

The V call is TRBV29-1, the J call TRBJ2-2, with 8 bases aligning to TRBD2. J lost 0 bases, V lost 6 bases, and 0 bases had no gene match. This CDR3 has 13 residues. Germline V gives CDR1 SQVTM, CDR2 ANQGSEA. The CDR3 DNA follows: TGCAGCGTAGCGGGGGCGAACACCGGGGAGCTGTTTTTT. Amino acid sequence: CSVAGANTGELFF.

The chain uses TRBV5-1 and TRBJ2-3, with TRBD1 matching over 7 bases. V dropped 5 bases and J dropped 2; count of bases not matched to a gene: 5. CDR1 is SGHRS and CDR2 is YFSETQ in the germline V gene. The length of the CDR3 is 14 residues. This CDR3 reads CASSLTGVTDTQYF. As DNA, the CDR3 is TGCGCCAGCAGTCTTACAGGGGTCACAGATACGCAGTATTTT.

This clone occurred a few times. The chain combines TRBV7-9 with TRBJ1-4, with D unclear. Between the trimmed V and J ends, which lost 4 bases and 3 bases, there was a span of 9 bases. The CDR3 is 14 amino acids. The V gene's germline CDR1 is SEHNR and CDR2 FQNEAQ (reference sequence). The CDR3: CASSSLGANEKLFF. CDR3 bases: TGTGCCAGCAGCTCGCTCGGGGCTAATGAAAAACTGTTTTTT.

This chain links TRBV5-1 with TRBJ2-7; TRBD1 agrees at 8 bases. The CDR3 length is 15 residues. Trimming removed 5 bases from V and 4 bases from J; junction bases left unmatched: 11. CDR1 is SGHRS, CDR2 YFSETQ, per germline. DNA for the CDR3: TGCGCCAGCAGTCCCGGGGCACAGGGGGTATACGAGCAGTACTTC. Amino acids: CASSPGAQGVYEQYF.

The table lists this clone with a few counts. The rearrangement joins TRBV6-1 to TRBJ2-6; 12 bases map to TRBD1. This CDR3 contains 17 residues. In germline, CDR1 is MNHNS, CDR2 SASEGT. J lost 4 bases, V lost 4 bases, and 5 bases had no gene match. The CDR3 DNA is TGTGCCAGCAGTGGGGGACAGGGGGCGGGCGGGGCCAACGTCCTGACTTTC. Its translation: CASSGGQGAGGANVLTF.

The chain recombines TRBV19 with TRBJ1-4; possibly TRBD1 for D (5 bases). Germline lookup yields CDR1 LNHDA and CDR2 SQIVND (reference sequence). Trimming took off 5 bases at V and 4 bases at J, with 11 bases between the two ends. The CDR3 consists of 14 residues. The CDR3 DNA is TGTGCCAGTAGTCCGTCTCAGGGTAATGAAAAACTGTTTTTT. Translated: CASSPSQGNEKLFF.

The chain employs TRBV5-5 and TRBJ2-7; TRBD1 matches 7 bases. J gave up 2 bases and V 4 bases, and 12 bases lay outside the gene matches. Germline-derived CDR1 and CDR2 are SGHKS and YYEKEE (reference sequence). The CDR3 is 16 residues long. The CDR3 reads CASSDPLTGVAYEQYF. The CDR3 nucleotides read TGTGCCAGCAGCGATCCACTAACAGGGGTGGCCTACGAGCAGTACTTC.

The chain recombines TRBV11-2 with TRBJ2-1, with TRBD1 as a possible D gene (5 bases). Germline V gene data show CDR1 as SGHAT and CDR2 as FQNNGV. Trimming took off 2 bases at V and 5 bases at J, with 13 bases between the two ends. This CDR3 has 15 amino acids. CDR3 sequence reads: CASSLRSRADNEQFF. The CDR3 DNA follows: TGTGCCAGCAGCTTACGTTCCAGGGCCGACAATGAGCAGTTCTTC.

The chain employs TRBV28 and TRBJ2-7, with a tentative D call TRBD1 (6 bases). Trimming stripped 2 bases from V and 2 bases from J, with 10 bases between. The CDR3 length is 14 residues. CDR1 and CDR2 from the germline V gene are MDHEN and SYDVKM. The CDR3: CASSLGRQAYEQYF. CDR3 in DNA: TGTGCCAGCAGTTTAGGGCGACAGGCCTACGAGCAGTACTTC.